The 10 T cell receptor beta chains presented below share a single source sample, sequenced in a study of T cell changes during pregnancy in multiple sclerosis. The table came from immunoSEQ multiplex PCR; TCRdb's copy has only in-frame clones and leaves some out. The sample has some 34,000 clones; 90% to 95% are singletons. Specimen: CD4+ T cells from peripheral blood mononuclear cells, collected in the third trimester of pregnancy. The receptors were sampled from a female donor in good health, enrolled as a control in a pregnancy study.

V usage is TRBV4-3 and J usage is TRBJ1-1; maybe TRBD1 (5 bases). Germline-derived CDR1 and CDR2 are LGHNA and YSLEER. The V and J ends lost 0 bases and 0 bases respectively, with 20 bases between them. The CDR3 length is 19 residues. CDR3 DNA sequence: TGCGCCAGCAGCCAAGATAGGTCGACAGCTAATTTCATGAACACTGAAGCTTTCTTT. Translating gives CASSQDRSTANFMNTEAFF.

J is TRBJ1-4 and V is TRBV19; D is ambiguous. This CDR3 spans 14 amino acids. Per germline, CDR1 LNHDA and CDR2 SQIVND (reference sequence). V was trimmed by 8 bases and J by 3 bases, leaving 13 bases between them. The CDR3 loop reads CASPGRAANEKLFF. Here the CDR3 DNA reads TGTGCCAGTCCCGGGCGGGCGGCTAATGAAAAACTGTTTTTT.

This chain connects TRBV6-1 to TRBJ2-1; D remains unclear. The CDR3 runs 13 residues. The V end was cut by 4 bases, the J end by 8 bases, with 12 bases between. Germline V gene lookup returns CDR1 MNHNS and CDR2 SASEGT. CDR3 sequence: CASSGVLLDEQFF. CDR3 DNA sequence: TGTGCCAGCAGTGGAGTTCTTCTCGATGAGCAGTTCTTC.

This clone appeared once. The V and J genes are TRBV5-4 and TRBJ2-4, with 12 bases fitting TRBD2. The V segment lost 4 bases and the J segment 15 bases; nucleotides outside the gene matches: 8. The CDR3 has 13 amino acids. Germline loops: CDR1 SGHNT, CDR2 YYREEE (reference sequence). The CDR3 coding sequence is TGTGCCAGCAGCATGCACACTAGCGGGGGGCGGTACTTC. Its protein product is CASSMHTSGGRYF.

The chain has TRBV5-4 and TRBJ2-7, with 10 bases identical to TRBD1. This CDR3 region has 15 residues. Losses at the gene ends were 3 bases for V and 2 bases for J; bases not matched to a gene: 5. CDR1 and CDR2 (germline): SGHNT, YYREEE (reference sequence). CDR3 sequence: CASSYPGQGTYEQYF. Here the CDR3 DNA reads TGTGCCAGCAGCTACCCGGGACAGGGGACCTACGAGCAGTACTTC.

The sample holds one count of this clone. The junction differs from germline at one of its ends, possibly a read error. The chain uses TRBV19 and TRBJ1-6, with D possibly TRBD1 on 6 matching bases. This CDR3 is 14 amino acids long. CDR1 is LNHDA and CDR2 is SQIVND in the germline V gene (reference sequence). CDR3 bases: TGTGCCAGTAGTATTAACAGGGTACGAAACGACCAAAGCTTT. This gives the protein CASSINRVRNDQSF.

The chain employs TRBV7-9 and TRBJ2-1, with D possibly being TRBD2 (5 bases). Trimming stripped 5 bases from V and 15 bases from J, with 8 bases between. Per germline, CDR1 SEHNR and CDR2 FQNEAQ (reference sequence). The CDR3 is made up of 9 amino acids. CDR3 amino acids: CASSPGWFF. For the CDR3, the DNA is TGTGCCAGCAGCCCGGGGTGGTTCTTC.

This clone was found a few times. The V gene is TRBV28, the J gene TRBJ1-5; D might be TRBD1 (6 bases). Germline V gene sequence: CDR1 MDHEN, CDR2 SYDVKM. Trimming cost V 8 bases and J 0 bases, with 11 bases left between them. The CDR3 loop spans 14 amino acids. The CDR3: CASPGVHSNQPQHF. Here the CDR3 DNA reads TGTGCCAGCCCAGGGGTTCATAGCAATCAGCCCCAGCATTTT.

The chain couples TRBV4-1 to TRBJ2-1; 8 bases match TRBD1. V trimming: 4 bases; J trimming: 12 bases; junction bases outside the gene matches: 14. The CDR3 runs 15 residues. Per the germline V gene, CDR1 is MGHRA and CDR2 is YSYEKL. The CDR3 sequence is CASSRLEGVQGGQFF. In nucleotides, the CDR3 is TGCGCCAGCAGCCGCCTCGAAGGCGTACAGGGGGGGCAGTTCTTC.

This chain joins TRBV30 and TRBJ1-4; perhaps TRBD1 as D (6 bases). From germline, CDR1 is GTSNPN and CDR2 SVGIG (reference sequence). This CDR3 spans 15 amino acids. V lost 3 bases, J lost 3 bases, and 14 bases lay in between. In DNA, the CDR3 is TGTGCCTGGAGGGCTTCACCAGGGGCTAATGAAAAACTGTTTTTT. Its translation is CAWRASPGANEKLFF.